Presented here are 26 T cell receptor beta chains from one specimen sequenced in a study of control samples from healthy donors and cancer patients. Clones were sequenced by immunoSEQ multiplex PCR, and TCRdb holds only the in-frame ones, with some missing. Seen here are 180,000 or so clones, 91% observed once, and the top ten hold 1.5%. The sample consisted of blood. The receptor set was obtained from a woman aged 25 to 39 in good health.

This sequence joins TRBV12-3 or TRBV12-4 and TRBJ2-5, with a possible D match to TRBD2 (5 bases). The CDR3 runs to 13 residues. Trimming stripped 7 bases from V and 0 bases from J, with 9 bases between. The chain's CDR3 is CASNGLNQETQYF. The CDR3 DNA reads as TGTGCCAGCAATGGACTCAACCAAGAGACCCAGTACTTC.

V and J are TRBV7-6 and TRBJ1-6, with D hard to call. This CDR3 comprises 15 residues. The V and J ends lost 3 bases and 0 bases respectively, with 6 bases between them. Germline V gives CDR1 SGHVS, CDR2 FNYEAQ. Written as DNA, the CDR3 is TGTGCCAGCAGCTTTTCGAGCTCCTATAATTCACCCCTCCACTTT. Its translation is CASSFSSSYNSPLHF.

The V gene is TRBV7-9, the J gene TRBJ1-5; TRBD1 might be the D (6 bases). The CDR3 is 14 residues long. Germline V gene sequence: CDR1 SEHNR, CDR2 FQNEAQ (reference sequence). Deletions cut 2 bases from V and 2 bases from J, with 7 bases between. The CDR3 nucleotides are TGTGCCAGCAGCTTATCAGGGGGCAATCAGCCCCAGCATTTT. Protein product: CASSLSGGNQPQHF.

This chain links TRBV27 with TRBJ2-3; 9 nucleotides agree with TRBD2. Unmatched junction bases numbered 3, after V lost 5 bases and J lost 6 bases. Germline assignment: CDR1 MNHEY and CDR2 SMNVEV (reference sequence). The CDR3 runs 13 residues. The CDR3: CASSERGEDTQYF. In nucleotides, the CDR3 is TGTGCCAGCAGTGAGCGGGGGGAGGATACGCAGTATTTT.

The chain links TRBV28 to TRBJ1-3; D not certain. The CDR3 spans 14 residues. The germline gives CDR1 MDHEN, CDR2 SYDVKM. The ends were cut back, 6 bases at V and 0 bases at J, with 9 bases in the middle. The CDR3 region is CASRSGVSGNTIYF. CDR3 in DNA: TGTGCCAGCAGATCAGGAGTCTCTGGAAACACCATATATTTT.

This chain uses TRBV14 with TRBJ1-1, with D unresolved. Germline values: CDR1 SGHDN, CDR2 FVKESK. CDR3 length equals 13 residues. V was shortened by 1 base and J by 5 bases, with 8 bases between the two germline ends. CDR3 coding DNA: TGTGCCAGCAGCCAAGGTATAACGACTGAAGCTTTCTTT. Translating gives CASSQGITTEAFF.

The chain is built from TRBV5-1 and TRBJ2-7, with 8 bases fitting TRBD1. V lost 0 bases, J lost 3 bases, and 2 bases stayed unmatched. Germline V gene sequence: CDR1 SGHRS, CDR2 YFSETQ. CDR3 length: 14 amino acids. The chain's CDR3 is CASSLGQGSYEQYF. DNA for the CDR3: TGCGCCAGCAGCTTGGGACAGGGGAGCTACGAGCAGTACTTC.

The chain is built from TRBV7-9 and TRBJ1-3, with 7 bases aligning to TRBD1. The V and J ends lost 5 bases and 2 bases, in that order; junction bases with no gene match: 6. The CDR3 extends over 15 amino acids. In germline, CDR1 is SEHNR, CDR2 FQNEAQ (reference sequence). CDR3 in DNA: TGTGCCAGCAGCCTCCCAACAGGGGCTGGAAACACCATATATTTT. It codes for CASSLPTGAGNTIYF.

The V and J genes are TRBV5-1 and TRBJ1-1, with a tentative D call TRBD1 (5 bases). The CDR3 has 13 amino acids. V was clipped by 0 bases and J by 7 bases, with 10 bases between them. CDR1 is SGHRS, CDR2 YFSETQ, per germline. The CDR3 nucleotides are TGCGCCAGCAGCTTGGTTGGCGACAGTGAAGCTTTCTTT. This translates into CASSLVGDSEAFF.

The rearrangement links TRBV7-3 to TRBJ2-3, with TRBD2 identical over 8 bases. This CDR3 has 14 amino acids. Germline-derived CDR1 and CDR2 are SGHTA and FQGTGA. The V and J ends lost 5 bases and 2 bases, in that order; junction bases with no gene match: 3. DNA for the CDR3: TGTGCCAGCAGCGAAGCGGGGGCCACAGATACGCAGTATTTT. Translating it yields CASSEAGATDTQYF.

As regards this clone: Mismatch with germline at one junction end may stem from a read error. The V gene is TRBV18, the J gene TRBJ1-2; 7 nucleotides match TRBD1. The CDR3 is 13 residues long. Germline-derived CDR1 and CDR2 are KGHSH and LQKENI. The CDR3 reads CASSHGQDYGYTF. CDR3 DNA: TGTGCCAGTTCACATGGACAGGACTATGGCTACACCTTC. Based on the CDR3 plus reference TRBV18 and TRBJ1-2, the full variable domain is NAGVMQNPRHLVRRRGQEARLRCSPMKGHSHVYWYRQLPEEGLKFMVYLQKENIIDESGMPKERFSAEFPKEGPSILRIQQVVRGDSAAYFCASSHGQDYGYTFGSGTRLTVV.

In regard to this clone: This CDR3 is also generated by other DNA sequences in the sample. The V and J genes are TRBV6-4 and TRBJ2-3; D is perhaps TRBD1 or TRBD2 (6 bases each). Germline lookup yields CDR1 MRHNA and CDR2 SNTAGT. This CDR3 is built from 13 residues. The germline V and J ends were trimmed by 3 bases and 3 bases, with 7 bases remaining between them. The CDR3 is CASSEGGTDTQYF. DNA of the CDR3: TGTGCCAGCAGTGAAGGGGGGACAGATACGCAGTATTTT.

V is TRBV28 and J is TRBJ2-5; D might be TRBD1 or TRBD2, each matching 5 bases. Between the trimmed V and J ends, which lost 10 bases and 3 bases, there was a span of 18 bases. Germline V lookup: CDR1 MDHEN, CDR2 SYDVKM. The CDR3 contains 14 residues. CDR3 coding DNA: TGTGCCACCTCATCCCCCGGGACGGAAGAGACCCAGTACTTC. It codes for CATSSPGTEETQYF. The full variable domain, in which reference TRBV28 and TRBJ2-5 provide the parts outside the CDR3, is DVKVTQSSRYLVKRTGEKVFLECVQDMDHENMFWYRQDPGLGLRLIYFSYDVKMKEKGDIPEGYSVSREKKERFSLILESASTNQTSMYLCATSSPGTEETQYFGPGTRLLVL.

This clone was recorded once. The chain employs TRBV30 and TRBJ2-5; weak D call: TRBD2 (6 bases). V shed 4 bases and J shed 2 bases, with 14 bases lying between them. This CDR3 contains 14 residues. The germline gives CDR1 GTSNPN, CDR2 SVGIG (reference sequence). The CDR3 here is CAWTRRAGQETQYF. In DNA form, the CDR3 reads TGTGCCTGGACCCGGAGGGCCGGACAAGAGACCCAGTACTTC.

This clone showed up just a few times. The CDR3 here is CASSNDRDTYEQYF. CDR3 nucleotide sequence: TGTGCCAGTAGTAACGACCGGGACACCTACGAGCAGTACTTC. The chain is built from TRBV19 and TRBJ2-7; D perhaps matches TRBD1 (6 bases). V was clipped by 4 bases and J by 2 bases, with 12 bases between them. CDR3 length equals 14 residues. CDR1 and CDR2 from the germline V gene are LNHDA and SQIVND (reference sequence).

The chain couples TRBV19 to TRBJ2-6; 8 bases are shared with TRBD2. The germline V gene encodes CDR1 LNHDA and CDR2 SQIVND (reference sequence). CDR3 size: 15 residues. V was clipped by 8 bases and J by 0 bases; unmatched bases: 3. The DNA for the CDR3 is TGTGCCAGTGGGACTAGTGCCTCTGGGGCCAACGTCCTGACTTTC. Its translation is CASGTSASGANVLTF.

The chain couples TRBV28 to TRBJ1-5; 8 bases are a match to TRBD1. CDR1 MDHEN and CDR2 SYDVKM come from the germline V gene. The CDR3 is made up of 15 amino acids. V was clipped by 5 bases and J by 6 bases; unmatched bases: 9. In nucleotides, the CDR3 is TGTGCCAGCAGTCGTTCTCCAGGGGGCTCTCAGCCCCAGCATTTT. Its protein is CASSRSPGGSQPQHF.

The genes are TRBV5-1 and TRBJ1-1; 7 bases match TRBD1. This CDR3 comprises 15 residues. Germline V gene sequence: CDR1 SGHRS, CDR2 YFSETQ. Losses at the gene ends were 4 bases for V and 1 base for J; bases not matched to a gene: 7. DNA of the CDR3: TGCGCCAGCAGCGCACCTAGACAGGGGAACACTGAAGCTTTCTTT. Translated, it gives CASSAPRQGNTEAFF.

The chain combines TRBV6-4 with TRBJ2-7; the match to TRBD2 covers 8 bases. Germline V gene lookup returns CDR1 MRHNA and CDR2 SNTAGT. This CDR3 has 14 residues. V shed 6 bases and J 2 bases; nucleotides not matched to a gene: 6. The CDR3 here is CASSKGLGAYEQYF. The CDR3 DNA reads TGTGCCAGCAGCAAGGGACTAGGAGCCTACGAGCAGTACTTC.

J is TRBJ2-7 and V is TRBV18; TRBD2 agrees at 8 bases. Germline trimming cut 3 bases from V and 6 bases from J; bases unmatched to any gene: 4. Per germline, CDR1 KGHSH and CDR2 LQKENI. This CDR3 has 13 residues. CDR3 sequence (DNA): TGTGCCAGCTCACCGGGACTAGGGGGCGAGCAGTACTTC. Translated, it gives CASSPGLGGEQYF.

The chain links TRBV9 to TRBJ2-1; D not certain. Per germline, CDR1 SGDLS and CDR2 YYNGEE. V lost 3 bases and J lost 6, with 10 bases in between. The CDR3 totals 13 residues. The CDR3 DNA follows: TGTGCCAGCAGCGCCGGACGTATCAATGAGCAGTTCTTC. The encoded protein is CASSAGRINEQFF. The full variable domain, in which reference TRBV9 and TRBJ2-1 provide the parts outside the CDR3, is DSGVTQTPKHLITATGQRVTLRCSPRSGDLSVYWYQQSLDQGLQFLIQYYNGEERAKGNILERFSAQQFPDLHSELNLSSLELGDSALYFCASSAGRINEQFFGPGTRLTVL.

CDR3 protein: CASSLAGGDIQYF. The CDR3 nucleotides read TGTGCCAGCAGTTTAGCAGGGGGGGACATTCAGTACTTC. This chain links TRBV12-3 or TRBV12-4 with TRBJ2-4; a possible D gene is TRBD2 (7 bases). V lost 0 bases and J lost 8, with 8 bases in between. CDR3 length: 13 amino acids.

The chain's CDR3 is CASKRELGNEQFF. CDR3 nucleotide sequence: TGTGCCAGCAAACGGGAGTTGGGCAATGAGCAGTTCTTC. This chain uses TRBV12-3 or TRBV12-4 with TRBJ2-1; D possibly corresponds to TRBD2 (6 bases). The CDR3 runs 13 residues. V dropped 7 bases and J dropped 6 bases, with 13 bases sitting between them.

The chain has TRBV6-4 and TRBJ1-1; the D gene is possibly TRBD1 (5 bases). The length of the CDR3 is 13 residues. Germline CDR1 reads MRHNA; CDR2 reads SNTAGT. The V gene lost 0 bases and the J gene lost 6 bases, with 8 bases spanning the gap. CDR3 in DNA: TGTGCCAGCAGTGACTCGGTGGGGGCTGAAGCTTTCTTT. Amino acids: CASSDSVGAEAFF.

DNA of the CDR3: TGTGCCAGCAGGAGACAGGGGAGCACTAATGAAAAACTGTTTTTT. Translation: CASRRQGSTNEKLFF. The V gene is TRBV7-9, the J gene TRBJ1-4, with 8 bases lining up with TRBD1. After removal of 6 bases from V and 2 bases from J, the junction contained 5 bases not matched to a gene. CDR3 length: 15 amino acids. The germline CDR1 and CDR2 sequences are SEHNR and FQNEAQ (reference sequence).

The chain recombines TRBV7-6 with TRBJ1-6; the D gene is possibly TRBD1 (6 bases). The CDR3 is 14 amino acids. CDR1 SGHVS and CDR2 FNYEAQ come from the germline V gene. V lost 1 base, J lost 5 bases, and 6 bases lay in between. The CDR3 protein is CASSLGQDNSPLHF. The CDR3 nucleotides are TGTGCCAGCAGCTTAGGACAGGATAATTCACCCCTCCACTTT.